One and the same sample provided the 5 T cell receptor beta chains below, sequenced in a study of T-cell memory formation after mild COVID-19. TCRdb re-analysed the 5' RACE reads in MiXCR, keeping a single row per CDR3 protein. Of 95,000 to 110,000 distinct CDR3 sequences listed, around 14% are singletons. What was sequenced was PBMCs or a T cell subset sorted from them (not recorded which). Source of these receptors: a man aged 18 to 29 who had mild COVID-19 (a few samples of this study predate the infection). Cell type and time point are not known.

This clonotype showed up just a few times. The V call is TRBV27, the J call TRBJ1-2; 8 bases agree with TRBD1. The CDR3 covers 15 residues. The V segment lost 4 bases and the J segment 7 bases; nucleotides outside the gene matches: 11. In germline, CDR1 is MNHEY, CDR2 SMNVEV (reference sequence). The DNA for the CDR3 is TGTGCCAGCAGTTCCTTTTGGACAGGGAGAGGTGGCTACACCTTC. Protein: CASSSFWTGRGGYTF.

This clonotype was detected only a few times. The chain uses TRBV12-3 or TRBV12-4 and TRBJ2-5; D gene unclear. Deletions cut 8 bases from V and 2 bases from J, with 6 bases between. The CDR3 sequence is 11 residues long. Written as DNA, the CDR3 is TGTGCCAGCGGGGTACAAGAGACCCAGTACTTC. Residues: CASGVQETQYF.

This clonotype was recorded a few times. This chain joins TRBV12-3 or TRBV12-4 and TRBJ2-1; D is unresolved. The length of the CDR3 is 14 residues. Trimming stripped 4 bases from V and 2 bases from J, with 9 bases between. The CDR3 nucleotides are TGTGCCAGCAGTTATAGTGACACCTACAATGAGCAGTTCTTC. The encoded protein is CASSYSDTYNEQFF.

The V and J genes are TRBV4-3 and TRBJ2-3; no reliable D call. CDR3 length: 16 residues. Germline loops: CDR1 LGHNA, CDR2 YSLEER. Trimming removed 0 bases from V and 0 bases from J, with 10 bases in between. The CDR3 here is CASSQDWATSTDTQYF. In nucleotides, the CDR3 is TGCGCCAGCAGCCAAGATTGGGCCACCAGCACAGATACGCAGTATTTT.

V usage is TRBV18 and J usage is TRBJ2-7, with D possibly matching TRBD1 (6 bases). This CDR3 has 15 amino acids. CDR1 is KGHSH and CDR2 is LQKENI in the germline V gene. V gave up 0 bases and J gave up 7 bases, with 16 bases separating them. The CDR3 DNA follows: TGTGCCAGCTCACCACCGTGGGACACCCAGGAGGAGCAGTACTTC. Residues: CASSPPWDTQEEQYF.